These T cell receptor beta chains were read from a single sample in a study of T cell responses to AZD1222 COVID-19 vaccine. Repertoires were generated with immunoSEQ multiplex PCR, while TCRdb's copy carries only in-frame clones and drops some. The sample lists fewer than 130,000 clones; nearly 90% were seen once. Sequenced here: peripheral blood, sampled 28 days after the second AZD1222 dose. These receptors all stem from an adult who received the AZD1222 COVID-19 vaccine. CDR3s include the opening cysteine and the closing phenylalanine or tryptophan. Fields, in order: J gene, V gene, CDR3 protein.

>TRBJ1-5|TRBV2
CASSSDREYQPQHF
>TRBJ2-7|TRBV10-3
CAISESPDREYEQYF
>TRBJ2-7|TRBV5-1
CASRNSGDAYEQYF
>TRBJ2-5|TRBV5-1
CASSRSLADIRETQYF
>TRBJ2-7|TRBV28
CASKSWGASYEQYF
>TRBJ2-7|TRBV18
CASSPSSGSYEQYF
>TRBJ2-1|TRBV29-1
CSVKYVAGVGLSEQFF
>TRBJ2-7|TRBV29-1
CSFSLAYEQYF
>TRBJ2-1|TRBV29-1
CSVGGTEPYNEQFF
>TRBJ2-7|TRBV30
CALTPPLAGAYEQYF
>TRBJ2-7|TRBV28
CASSLWAGGRSYEQYF
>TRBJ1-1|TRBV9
CASSPRNRGGEAFF
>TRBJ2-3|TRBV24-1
CATSDARDRVTDTQYF
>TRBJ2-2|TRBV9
CASSVGFTELERGELFF
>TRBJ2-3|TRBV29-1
CSVGAGGPADTQYF
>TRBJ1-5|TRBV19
CASNPSLGQGGGQPQHF
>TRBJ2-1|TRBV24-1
CATSVRFGGNEQFF
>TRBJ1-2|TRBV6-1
CASSEFVTGYTF
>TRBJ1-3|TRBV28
CASSDPGTASSGNTIYF
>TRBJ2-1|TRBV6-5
CASSYSGEQFF
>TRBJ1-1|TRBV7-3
CASSWAVNTEAFF
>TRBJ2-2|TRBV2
CASSALAGGGGTGELFF
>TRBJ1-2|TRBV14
CASSQGIRINYGYTF
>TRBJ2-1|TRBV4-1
CASSHSTGTVEQFF
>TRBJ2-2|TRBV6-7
CASSYPRDRDIPHLNTGELFF
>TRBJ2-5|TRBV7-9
CASSEPGEGETQYF
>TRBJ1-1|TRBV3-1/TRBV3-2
CASSTPRAVNTEAFF
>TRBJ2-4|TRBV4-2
CASSPPGQGKNIQYF
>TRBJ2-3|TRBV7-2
CASSLGSVSTDTQYF
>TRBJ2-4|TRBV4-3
CASSLTAGQGLAKNIQYF
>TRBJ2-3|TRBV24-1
CATSDSGGGTDTQYF
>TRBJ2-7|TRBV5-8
CASSAEGRQGDEQYF
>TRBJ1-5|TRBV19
CASSMKGLQPQHF
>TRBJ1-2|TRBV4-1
CASSQDIDRLYGYTF
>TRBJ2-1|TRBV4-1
CASSLPGTASKQFF
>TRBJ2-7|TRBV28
CASSQDREILSYEQYF
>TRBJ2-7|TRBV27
CASSLGRQTGRQYF
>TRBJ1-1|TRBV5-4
CASSSLRDRGRMNTEAFF
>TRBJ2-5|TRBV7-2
CASSSRLIQETQYF
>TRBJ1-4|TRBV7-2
CASSGQGSGNEKLFF
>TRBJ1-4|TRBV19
CASSPGPPTNEKLFF
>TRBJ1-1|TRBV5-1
CASSLVGGMNTEAFF
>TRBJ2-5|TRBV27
CASRGPGGETQYF
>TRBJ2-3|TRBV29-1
CSVDQREGSTDTQYF
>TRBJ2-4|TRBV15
CATRHSGSVNYYIQYF
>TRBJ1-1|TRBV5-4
CASSLVTGRDTEAFF
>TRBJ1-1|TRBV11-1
CASSWGRKNTEAFF
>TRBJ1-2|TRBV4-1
CASSQDLRTEGTEGYTF
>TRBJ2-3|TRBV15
CATSSVAGGPADTQYF
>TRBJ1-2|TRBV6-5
CASSHPRQGYYGYTF
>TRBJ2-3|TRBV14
CASSSTDTQYF
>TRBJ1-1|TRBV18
CASSPRGSRGGGSNTEAFF
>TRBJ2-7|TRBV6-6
CASSPGTGAFYEQYF
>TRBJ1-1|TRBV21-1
CASSCGGVTEAFF
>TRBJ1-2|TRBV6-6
CASSYSRDREGYGYTF
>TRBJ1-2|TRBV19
CASSSRQGVYGYTF
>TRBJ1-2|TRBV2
CASSDPVNYGYTF
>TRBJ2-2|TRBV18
CASSPIGRMNTGELFF
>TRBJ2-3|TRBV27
CASSVVRGTLTDTQYF